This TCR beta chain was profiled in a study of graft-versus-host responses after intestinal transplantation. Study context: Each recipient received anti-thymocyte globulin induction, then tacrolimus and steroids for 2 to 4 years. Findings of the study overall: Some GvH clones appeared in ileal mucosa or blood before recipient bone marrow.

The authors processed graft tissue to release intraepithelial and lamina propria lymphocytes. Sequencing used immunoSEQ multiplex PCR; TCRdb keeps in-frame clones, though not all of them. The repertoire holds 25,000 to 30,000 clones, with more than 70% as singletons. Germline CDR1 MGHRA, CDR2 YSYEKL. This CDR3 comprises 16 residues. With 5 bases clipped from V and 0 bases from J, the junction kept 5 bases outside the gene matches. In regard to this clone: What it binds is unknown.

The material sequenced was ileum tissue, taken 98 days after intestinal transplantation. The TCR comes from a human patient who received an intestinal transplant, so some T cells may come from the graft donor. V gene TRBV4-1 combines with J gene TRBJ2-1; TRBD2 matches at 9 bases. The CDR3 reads CASSILAGSSYNEQFF. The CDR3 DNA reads TGCGCCAGCAGCATTCTAGCGGGGAGCTCCTACAATGAGCAGTTCTTC.